Presented here are 4 T cell receptor beta chains from one specimen sequenced in a study of cytomegalovirus exposure and HLA in healthy donors. Repertoires were generated with immunoSEQ multiplex PCR, while TCRdb's copy carries only in-frame clones and drops some. The sample gives 150,000 to 200,000 clones, about 89% of which show up once; approximately 3% is in the top ten. The sequenced sample was PBMCs. These TCRs come from a woman younger than 30 in good health and CMV-seropositive.

V and J are TRBV19 and TRBJ2-3, with 8 bases lining up with TRBD2. Germline CDR1 LNHDA, CDR2 SQIVND (reference sequence). V lost 5 bases and J lost 4; bases outside the gene matches: 5. The CDR3 covers 14 residues. DNA of the CDR3: TGTGCCAGTAGTCTGATGACTAGCGCAGATACGCAGTATTTT. Translating it yields CASSLMTSADTQYF.

V usage is TRBV27 and J usage is TRBJ1-4; 11 positions match TRBD1. CDR3 length: 17 residues. Trimming at V came to 5 bases and at J to 5 bases, leaving 10 bases not matched to a gene. Germline V gene sequence: CDR1 MNHEY, CDR2 SMNVEV (reference sequence). CDR3 sequence: CASSPSGTGGYNEKLFF. CDR3 coding DNA: TGTGCCAGCAGTCCATCCGGGACAGGGGGGTACAATGAAAAACTGTTTTTT. The full variable domain, with the rest looked up from reference TRBV27 and TRBJ1-4, is EAQVTQNPRYLITVTGKKLTVTCSQNMNHEYMSWYRQDPGLGLRQIYYSMNVEVTDKGDVPEGYKVSRKEKRNFPLILESPSPNQTSLYFCASSPSGTGGYNEKLFFGSGTQLSVL.

The V gene is TRBV6-5, the J gene TRBJ1-4; a weak D match, TRBD1 (5 bases). V shed 0 bases and J shed 13 bases, with 12 bases lying between them. This CDR3 spans 13 amino acids. Germline V gene lookup returns CDR1 MNHEY and CDR2 SVGAGI. The CDR3 protein is CASSYSGAGGLFF. DNA of the CDR3: TGTGCCAGCAGTTACTCGGGCGCCGGGGGACTGTTTTTT.

The rearrangement links TRBV15 to TRBJ2-1; no definite D call. CDR1 and CDR2 from the germline V gene are LNHNV and YYDKDF (reference sequence). The CDR3 extends over 13 amino acids. Trimming stripped 0 bases from V and 4 bases from J, with 4 bases between. The CDR3 DNA sequence: TGTGCCACCAGCAGAGATATATACAATGAGCAGTTCTTC. This codes for CATSRDIYNEQFF.